The clone carrying this T cell receptor beta chain was seen only a few times. The antigen is not known. This table comes from immunoSEQ multiplex PCR, and its TCRdb copy is limited to in-frame clones, with some not included. The sample contains around 100,000 clones, more than 65% of which appear only once. These data come from a study of Ad26.COV2.S vaccination and SARS-CoV-2 variants. The study's findings and limits: Breadth, reportedly substantial, characterized the spike-specific CD8+ and CD4+ T cell responses after vaccination. Placebo recipients and vaccine recipients were similar in non-spike TCR breadth. The study found higher spike-specific TCR breadth in vaccine than placebo recipients.

Germline V gene data show CDR1 as SGHKS and CDR2 as YYEKEE (reference sequence). The trim removed 0 bases at V and 3 bases at J, leaving 6 bases unmatched. There are 15 residues in the CDR3. This chain connects TRBV5-5 to TRBJ2-7; TRBD2 agrees at 7 bases. This material consisted of peripheral blood, taken after recovery from COVID-19. The receptor's source is a human donor who had recovered from COVID-19. The CDR3 reads CASSLVWLADYEQYF. In nucleotides, the CDR3 is TGTGCCAGCAGCTTGGTTTGGCTAGCGGACTACGAGCAGTACTTC.